This T cell receptor (beta chain) originates from a study of cytomegalovirus exposure and HLA in healthy donors. The PCR used 60 Vbeta and 13 Jbeta primers. Some clones are missing from TCRdb's copy, which holds only in-frame ones; the method was immunoSEQ multiplex PCR. The table records under 150,000 clones, around 82% of them present only once. CDR1 and CDR2 (germline): MNHNS, SASEGT. The CDR3 consists of 17 residues. V shed 1 base, J shed 8 bases, and the junction held 14 bases outside the gene matches. This clonotype was obtained from a boy aged 5-17 years in good health and CMV-seronegative. The genes are TRBV6-1 and TRBJ1-2; 9 bases match TRBD1. The sequencing input was PBMCs. Written as DNA, the CDR3 is TGTGCCAGCAGTGAAGGGGCGGCACAGGGGGCCTCAGGGGGCTACACCTTC. Its protein is CASSEGAAQGASGGYTF.